These 24 T cell receptor beta chains were sequenced from one sample in a study of cytomegalovirus exposure and HLA in healthy donors (dated by TCRdb to 2017 to 2019). Libraries were built with the immunoSEQ multiplex PCR assay. For the multiplex PCR, a mixture combining 60 forward primers for TCR Vbeta segments and 13 reverse primers for TCR Jbeta segments was used. TCRdb stores this immuneACCESS table with in-frame sequences only. Part of the clones is absent; in the studies checked, under half of the shortfall reflects unresolved V genes, and no reason is known for the rest. The table of this sample itemizes around 52,000 clones. Of the sample, approximately 10% falls within the top ten clones. What was sequenced was PBMCs. Every receptor here comes from a woman aged 45-59 years in good health and CMV-seropositive.

The genes are TRBV5-1 and TRBJ1-3; D call uncertain. CDR3 length: 14 amino acids. Per the germline V gene, CDR1 is SGHRS and CDR2 is YFSETQ. V gave up 4 bases and J gave up 0 bases, with 8 bases separating them. The CDR3 loop reads CASSVQSSGNTIYF. CDR3 DNA: TGCGCCAGCAGCGTACAGAGCTCTGGAAACACCATATATTTT.

The CDR3 here is CASSYSRTGRTEKLFF. CDR3 in DNA: TGTGCCAGCAGTTACTCTCGGACAGGGAGAACTGAAAAACTGTTTTTT. The rearrangement links TRBV6-5 to TRBJ1-4; 8 bases fit TRBD1. Trimming took 0 bases from V and 7 from J; bases not matched to a gene: 7. The CDR3 runs 16 residues. Germline CDR1 is MNHEY and CDR2 is SVGAGI.

V is TRBV19 and J is TRBJ2-7; D remains ambiguous. In germline, CDR1 is LNHDA, CDR2 SQIVND (reference sequence). Trimming cost V 0 bases and J 3 bases, with 9 bases left between them. The CDR3 spans 14 residues. The CDR3, as DNA: TGTGCCAGTAGTATAGATCTCGGTTACTACGAGCAGTACTTC. Its protein is CASSIDLGYYEQYF.

V and J are TRBV4-2 and TRBJ2-4; D uncertain. The V and J ends lost 0 bases and 1 base respectively, with 16 bases between them. Germline V gene data show CDR1 as LGHNA and CDR2 as YNFKEQ. The CDR3 consists of 18 residues. The CDR3 spells CASSQDRIGFQAKNIQYF. The CDR3, as DNA: TGTGCCAGCAGCCAAGATAGGATCGGGTTCCAGGCCAAAAACATTCAGTACTTC.

This chain uses TRBV11-3 with TRBJ2-7, with TRBD2 matching over 9 bases. In germline, CDR1 is SGHNT, CDR2 YENEEA. V lost 2 bases, J lost 7 bases, and 3 bases stayed unmatched. The CDR3 length is 13 residues. As DNA, the CDR3 is TGTGCCAGCAGCTTATTAGCGGGAGAAGAGCAGTACTTC. This sequence encodes CASSLLAGEEQYF.

V and J are TRBV4-2 and TRBJ2-3, with 9 bases fitting TRBD2. The CDR3 has 17 residues. The V gene end was trimmed by 3 bases and the J gene end by 2 bases; junction bases not matched to a gene: 9. Germline V gene lookup returns CDR1 LGHNA and CDR2 YNFKEQ. Written as DNA, the CDR3 is TGTGCCAGCAGCCAGGGAAGGGGCGGGGGGGACACAGATACGCAGTATTTT. Its translation is CASSQGRGGGDTDTQYF.

CDR3 protein: CATSRGLALPTYEQYF. CDR3 DNA: TGTGCCACCAGCAGAGGACTAGCGCTGCCTACCTACGAGCAGTACTTC. The chain couples TRBV15 to TRBJ2-7, with TRBD2 identical over 8 bases. The length of the CDR3 is 16 residues. V shed 1 base, J shed 2 bases, and the junction held 7 bases outside the gene matches. The germline CDR1 and CDR2 sequences are LNHNV and YYDKDF (reference sequence). Variable domain in full (rest from reference TRBV15 and TRBJ2-7): DAMVIQNPRYQVTQFGKPVTLSCSQTLNHNVMYWYQQKSSQAPKLLFHYYDKDFNNEADTPDNFQSRRPNTSFCFLDIRSPGLGDTAMYLCATSRGLALPTYEQYFGPGTRLTVT.

The chain employs TRBV27 and TRBJ2-5, with 7 bases fitting TRBD2. Germline assignment: CDR1 MNHEY and CDR2 SMNVEV (reference sequence). The CDR3 length is 16 residues. The V segment lost 6 bases and the J segment 5 bases; nucleotides outside the gene matches: 15. CDR3 region: CASRTAAGGRGETQYF. In nucleotides, the CDR3 is TGTGCCAGCAGAACCGCTGCGGGCGGGAGAGGGGAGACCCAGTACTTC.

J is TRBJ2-1 and V is TRBV5-6, with D perhaps matching TRBD2 (6 bases). Between the trimmed V and J ends, which lost 1 base and 4 bases, there was a span of 12 bases. The CDR3 sequence is 15 residues long. In germline, CDR1 is SGHDT, CDR2 YYEEEE. CDR3 DNA sequence: TGTGCCAGCAGCTTGAGCAGCGGGTATTACAATGAGCAGTTCTTC. It yields the protein CASSLSSGYYNEQFF. Drawing the rest from reference TRBV5-6 and TRBJ2-1, the complete variable domain is DAGVTQSPTHLIKTRGQQVTLRCSPKSGHDTVSWYQQALGQGPQFIFQYYEEEERQRGNFPDRFSGHQFPNYSSELNVNALLLGDSALYLCASSLSSGYYNEQFFGPGTRLTVL.

V gene TRBV6-1 combines with J gene TRBJ2-7; 8 bases fit TRBD2. Germline CDR1 reads MNHNS; CDR2 reads SASEGT. V lost 3 bases to trimming and J lost 3 bases; unmatched junction nucleotides: 4. The CDR3 has 14 residues. In DNA form, the CDR3 reads TGTGCCAGCAGTGAGAGCGGGAGACTCTACGAGCAGTACTTC. Residues: CASSESGRLYEQYF.

This chain connects TRBV30 to TRBJ2-7; a possible D gene is TRBD1 (6 bases). From germline, CDR1 is GTSNPN and CDR2 SVGIG (reference sequence). The V end was cut by 3 bases, the J end by 6 bases, with 15 bases between. The CDR3 is made up of 13 amino acids. CDR3 region: CAWSRPQGFEQYF. The CDR3 bases are TGTGCCTGGAGCCGCCCACAGGGTTTCGAGCAGTACTTC. The full variable domain, with the rest looked up from reference TRBV30 and TRBJ2-7, is SQTIHQWPATLVQPVGSPLSLECTVEGTSNPNLYWYRQAAGRGLQLLFYSVGIGQISSEVPQNLSASRPQDRQFILSSKKLLLSDSGFYLCAWSRPQGFEQYFGPGTRLTVT.

The chain combines TRBV6-5 with TRBJ2-5; 7 bases agree with TRBD1. Unmatched junction bases numbered 5, after V lost 5 bases and J lost 5 bases. This CDR3 is 13 amino acids long. Germline CDR1 reads MNHEY; CDR2 reads SVGAGI. CDR3 sequence reads: CASSPDRKETQYF. The CDR3 region has the DNA TGTGCCAGCAGTCCGGACAGGAAGGAGACCCAGTACTTC.

The chain carries TRBV30 and TRBJ2-7; D is perhaps TRBD2 (5 bases). Germline CDR1 reads GTSNPN; CDR2 reads SVGIG (reference sequence). V gave up 1 base and J gave up 7 bases, with 14 bases separating them. This CDR3 has 13 residues. The DNA for the CDR3 is TGTGCCTGGAGTGCTCTAGCTGGAGGAGAGCAGTACTTC. Its translation: CAWSALAGGEQYF.

V usage is TRBV7-2 and J usage is TRBJ2-1; 9 bases align to TRBD2. Germline lookup yields CDR1 SGHTA and CDR2 FQGNSA. This CDR3 comprises 15 residues. After removal of 6 bases from V and 3 bases from J, the junction contained 6 bases not matched to a gene. The chain's CDR3 is CASSVSAGGYNEQFF. In DNA form, the CDR3 reads TGTGCCAGCAGTGTATCAGCGGGGGGCTACAATGAGCAGTTCTTC.

V is TRBV5-8 and J is TRBJ1-5; D remains unclear. This CDR3 is 15 amino acids long. CDR1 and CDR2 (germline): SGHTS, YDEGEE. Trimming took off 2 bases at V and 2 bases at J, with 11 bases between the two ends. This chain's CDR3 is CASSFLDAGNQPQHF. The CDR3 bases are TGTGCCAGCAGCTTTCTTGATGCGGGCAATCAGCCCCAGCATTTT.

The chain joins TRBV18 to TRBJ2-7; 7 positions match TRBD1. Germline CDR1 and CDR2: KGHSH and LQKENI. Trimming cost V 4 bases and J 3 bases; bases outside gene matches: 6. The CDR3 covers 14 residues. The chain's CDR3 is CASSRDRDNYEQYF. CDR3 DNA: TGTGCCAGCTCACGCGACAGGGATAACTACGAGCAGTACTTC.

The gene calls are TRBV18 and TRBJ2-3; TRBD2 is a possible D gene (6 bases). This CDR3 is built from 15 residues. With 5 bases removed from V and 1 base from J, the gap between germline ends came to 13 bases. Per the germline V gene, CDR1 is KGHSH and CDR2 is LQKENI. CDR3 sequence: CASSSRLGRTDTQYF. The CDR3 bases are TGTGCCAGCTCATCCCGACTAGGCCGCACAGATACGCAGTATTTT.

The J gene is TRBJ1-2, the V gene TRBV9; D not resolved. The germline CDR1 and CDR2 sequences are SGDLS and YYNGEE. CDR3 length: 14 amino acids. V shed 5 bases and J shed 8 bases, with 19 bases lying between them. The CDR3 is CASSSDVPGGGYTF. The CDR3 region has the DNA TGTGCCAGCAGTTCCGACGTCCCCGGAGGAGGCTACACCTTC.

The rearrangement links TRBV19 to TRBJ1-2; D is perhaps TRBD1 (5 bases). The CDR3 has 13 residues. Germline V gives CDR1 LNHDA, CDR2 SQIVND (reference sequence). V lost 9 bases and J lost 0, with 11 bases in between. CDR3 sequence: CASQTATNYGYTF. The DNA for the CDR3 is TGTGCCAGCCAGACAGCTACTAACTATGGCTACACCTTC. Together with reference TRBV19 and TRBJ1-2, the CDR3 gives the full variable domain: DGGITQSPKYLFRKEGQNVTLSCEQNLNHDAMYWYRQDPGQGLRLIYYSQIVNDFQKGDIAEGYSVSREKKESFPLTVTSAQKNPTAFYLCASQTATNYGYTFGSGTRLTVV.

The rearrangement joins TRBV15 to TRBJ2-1; TRBD2 agrees at 8 bases. Trimming cost V 6 bases and J 0 bases; bases outside gene matches: 7. Germline CDR1 and CDR2: LNHNV and YYDKDF (reference sequence). CDR3 length: 16 residues. Here the CDR3 DNA reads TGTGCCACCAGGGAGCGGGGGCACAGCTCCTACAATGAGCAGTTCTTC. Translating it yields CATRERGHSSYNEQFF.

V is TRBV7-2 and J is TRBJ2-1, with D possibly matching TRBD1 (6 bases). Germline assignment: CDR1 SGHTA and CDR2 FQGNSA. The length of the CDR3 is 13 residues. V dropped 4 bases and J dropped 8 bases, with 12 bases sitting between them. The CDR3 nucleotides are TGTGCCAGCAGCTCGGGACAAGCGGATGAGCAGTTCTTC. Translated, it gives CASSSGQADEQFF.

The rearrangement uses TRBV7-3 and TRBJ1-1; a possible D gene is TRBD1 (6 bases). The V end was cut by 3 bases, the J end by 4 bases, with 9 bases between. The CDR3 runs to 13 residues. Germline assignment: CDR1 SGHTA and CDR2 FQGTGA. The CDR3 DNA sequence: TGTGCCAGCAGCTTGCTAGGGGGCACTGAAGCTTTCTTT. Its translation is CASSLLGGTEAFF.

By frequency, this clone is medium-sized. This chain uses TRBV7-9 with TRBJ1-1; 7 nucleotides line up with TRBD1. V gave up 4 bases and J gave up 0 bases; unmatched junction bases: 5. Germline V CDR1 and CDR2: SEHNR, FQNEAQ (reference sequence). The CDR3 spans 15 residues. DNA for the CDR3: TGTGCCAGCAGCTCACCGACAGGGATGAACACTGAAGCTTTCTTT. It is translated as CASSSPTGMNTEAFF.

CDR3 amino acids: CASSNGQGKSYEQYF. The CDR3 coding sequence is TGTGCCAGCAGTAACGGACAGGGTAAATCCTACGAGCAGTACTTC. This chain joins TRBV5-4 and TRBJ2-7; TRBD1 matches 8 bases. The J segment lost 1 base and the V segment lost 5 bases, leaving 8 bases of the junction unmatched. This CDR3 has 15 amino acids. Germline V lookup: CDR1 SGHNT, CDR2 YYREEE (reference sequence).